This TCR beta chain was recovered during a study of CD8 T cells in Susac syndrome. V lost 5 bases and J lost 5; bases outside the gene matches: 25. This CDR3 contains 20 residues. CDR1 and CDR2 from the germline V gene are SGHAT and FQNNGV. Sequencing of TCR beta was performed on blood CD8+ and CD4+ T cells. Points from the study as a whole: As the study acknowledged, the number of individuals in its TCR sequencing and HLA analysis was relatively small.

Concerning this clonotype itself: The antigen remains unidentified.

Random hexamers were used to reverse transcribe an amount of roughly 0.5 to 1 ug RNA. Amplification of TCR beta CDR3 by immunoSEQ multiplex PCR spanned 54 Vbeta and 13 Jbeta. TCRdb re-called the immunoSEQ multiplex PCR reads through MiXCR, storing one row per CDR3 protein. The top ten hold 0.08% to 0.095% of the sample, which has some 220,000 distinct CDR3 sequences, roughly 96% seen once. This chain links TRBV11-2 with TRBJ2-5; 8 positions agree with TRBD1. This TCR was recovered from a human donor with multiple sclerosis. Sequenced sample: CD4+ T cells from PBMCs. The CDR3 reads CASSRPKSQSAGQGRETQYF. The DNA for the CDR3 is TGTGCCAGCAGCCGCCCCAAAAGTCAGAGTGCCGGACAGGGAAGGGAGACCCAGTACTTC.